This T cell receptor (beta chain) was observed in a study of patients and donors after allogeneic stem cell transplantation. Germline V gene data show CDR1 as SGHRS and CDR2 as YFSETQ. Trimming cost V 0 bases and J 5 bases; bases outside gene matches: 4. The CDR3 runs to 15 residues. In TCRdb, the RT-PCR reads were re-called with MiXCR into one record per CDR3 protein. The sample gives about a million distinct CDR3 sequences, roughly 17% of which show up once; roughly 6% is in the top ten. The TCR was taken from a human donor who was either an allogeneic HSCT recipient or a stem cell or donor lymphocyte infusion donor (not recorded which). It is not recorded whose cells these are; they may come from a transplant donor. Sequencing was done on a sample of blood, either unsorted or a sorted T cell fraction (not recorded which). The chain couples TRBV5-1 to TRBJ2-2, with 7 positions matching TRBD2. The CDR3 protein is CASSLGSGITGELFF. The CDR3 region has the DNA TGCGCCAGCAGCTTGGGAAGCGGGATAACCGGGGAGCTGTTTTTT. Full variable domain (rest looked up from reference TRBV5-1 and TRBJ2-2): KAGVTQTPRYLIKTRGQQVTLSCSPISGHRSVSWYQQTPGQGLQFLFEYFSETQRNKGNFPGRFSGRQFSNSRSEMNVSTLELGDSALYLCASSLGSGITGELFFGEGSRLTVL.